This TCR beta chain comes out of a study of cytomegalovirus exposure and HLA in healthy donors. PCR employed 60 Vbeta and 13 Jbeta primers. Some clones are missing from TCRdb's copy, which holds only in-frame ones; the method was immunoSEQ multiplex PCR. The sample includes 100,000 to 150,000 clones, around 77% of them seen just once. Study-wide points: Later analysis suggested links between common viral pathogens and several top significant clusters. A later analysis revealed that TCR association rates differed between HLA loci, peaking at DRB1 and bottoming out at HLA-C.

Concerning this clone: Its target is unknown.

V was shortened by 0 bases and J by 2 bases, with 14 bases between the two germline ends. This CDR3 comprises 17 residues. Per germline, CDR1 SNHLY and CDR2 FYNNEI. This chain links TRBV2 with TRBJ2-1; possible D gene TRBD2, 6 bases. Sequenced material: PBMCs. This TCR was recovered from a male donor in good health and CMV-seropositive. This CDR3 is CASSEALGGVTYNEQFF. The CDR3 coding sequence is TGTGCCAGCAGTGAAGCGCTAGGCGGGGTCACCTACAATGAGCAGTTCTTC.